The 23 T cell receptor beta chains listed next were all sequenced from one sample in a study of blood T cell repertoires in COVID-19. Repertoires were generated with immunoSEQ multiplex PCR, while TCRdb's copy carries only in-frame clones and drops some. The sample holds around 210,000 clones, about 88% seen once. Sequencing was carried out using peripheral blood. Receptors were obtained from a man aged 50 or older with COVID-19, enrolled during active disease.

The CDR3 DNA is TGTGCCAGCACCTCGGCCGGGACTAGCGGGGCCTACGAGCAGTACTTC. Translated: CASTSAGTSGAYEQYF. The chain employs TRBV6-6 and TRBJ2-7; 13 bases are a match to TRBD2. The CDR3 totals 16 residues. After removal of 7 bases from V and 2 bases from J, the junction contained 8 bases not matched to a gene. From germline, CDR1 is MNHNY and CDR2 SVGAGI (reference sequence).

The J gene is TRBJ2-7, the V gene TRBV3-1 (or the pseudogene TRBV3-2), with 12 bases matching TRBD2. The CDR3 is made up of 18 amino acids. CDR1 is LGHDT and CDR2 is YNNKEL in the germline V gene (reference sequence). Losses at the gene ends were 4 bases for V and 1 base for J; bases not matched to a gene: 11. This CDR3 is CASSPHRTSGVFSYEQYF. The CDR3, as DNA: TGTGCCAGCAGCCCCCACCGGACTAGCGGGGTGTTTTCCTACGAGCAGTACTTC.

The CDR3 DNA reads TGTGCCAGCAGCTTAAGAACAGCAAACAATGAGCAGTTCTTC. Its protein is CASSLRTANNEQFF. The J gene is TRBJ2-1, the V gene TRBV7-8, with D unclear. Germline CDR1 reads SGHVS; CDR2 reads FQNEAQ. CDR3 length: 14 amino acids. Trimming removed 2 bases at V and 5 bases at J, with 10 bases between. Based on the CDR3 plus reference TRBV7-8 and TRBJ2-1, the full variable domain is GAGVSQSPRYKVAKRGQDVALRCDPISGHVSLFWYQQALGQGPEFLTYFQNEAQLDKSGLPSDRFFAERPEGSVSTLKIQRTQQEDSAVYLCASSLRTANNEQFFGPGTRLTVL.

The chain links TRBV2 to TRBJ2-1; 10 positions agree with TRBD2. V lost 6 bases and J lost 8; bases outside the gene matches: 1. Germline CDR1 SNHLY, CDR2 FYNNEI. This CDR3 contains 12 residues. The CDR3 DNA sequence: TGTGCCAGCAGGCTAGCGGGAGATGAGCAGTTCTTC. Amino acids: CASRLAGDEQFF. The whole variable domain, remainder taken from reference TRBV2 and TRBJ2-1, is EPEVTQTPSHQVTQMGQEVILRCVPISNHLYFYWYRQILGQKVEFLVSFYNNEISEKSEIFDDQFSVERPDGSNFTLKIRSTKLEDSAMYFCASRLAGDEQFFGPGTRLTVL.

The rearrangement uses TRBV18 and TRBJ1-3, with D perhaps TRBD1 (6 bases). V lost 4 bases, J lost 2 bases, and 15 bases lay in between. This CDR3 has 16 residues. CDR1 is KGHSH, CDR2 LQKENI, per germline. The CDR3 DNA reads TGTGCCAGCTCACAAACAGGGAGAGGAACTGGAAACACCATATATTTT. The encoded protein is CASSQTGRGTGNTIYF.

This chain links TRBV4-3 with TRBJ1-4; D perhaps matches TRBD1 (6 bases). Germline V gives CDR1 LGHNA, CDR2 YSLEER. The CDR3 runs 17 residues. V was cut by 4 bases and J by 3 bases, with 18 bases left in between. CDR3 DNA: TGCGCCAGCAGCCCCTACCCCCTACAGGGCTCTAATGAAAAACTGTTTTTT. Its protein product is CASSPYPLQGSNEKLFF.

J is TRBJ1-5 and V is TRBV9; D perhaps matches TRBD1 (6 bases). CDR3 length equals 15 residues. Germline values: CDR1 SGDLS, CDR2 YYNGEE. The V gene lost 2 bases and the J gene lost 5 bases, with 14 bases spanning the gap. In DNA form, the CDR3 reads TGTGCCAGCAGCGTGACAGGCCGGGGGGATCAGCCCCAGCATTTT. It translates to CASSVTGRGDQPQHF.

This chain links TRBV5-1 with TRBJ2-3, with 9 bases identical to TRBD1. Trimming at V came to 5 bases and at J to 1 base, leaving 5 bases not matched to a gene. Germline loops: CDR1 SGHRS, CDR2 YFSETQ. The CDR3 spans 15 residues. The CDR3 DNA sequence: TGCGCCAGCAGTCGACAGGGGGTCGGCACAGATACGCAGTATTTT. It translates to CASSRQGVGTDTQYF.

Concerning this clone itself: In the same sample, other DNA sequences code for this CDR3. The chain links TRBV27 to TRBJ2-2, with D possibly being TRBD1 (6 bases). The CDR3 loop spans 13 amino acids. The germline V and J ends were trimmed by 9 bases and 0 bases, with 8 bases remaining between them. Germline V lookup: CDR1 MNHEY, CDR2 SMNVEV (reference sequence). CDR3: CASRDTNTGELFF. As DNA, the CDR3 is TGTGCCAGTCGGGACACGAACACCGGGGAGCTGTTTTTT.

The chain links TRBV5-1 to TRBJ1-6; D not resolved. The CDR3 is 17 residues long. From germline, CDR1 is SGHRS and CDR2 YFSETQ. Trimming shortened V by 4 bases and J by 8 bases, and 22 bases separated the two germline ends. CDR3 protein: CASSLNSPGGFHSPLHF. In DNA, the CDR3 is TGCGCCAGCAGCCTAAACAGTCCTGGAGGGTTTCATTCACCCCTCCACTTT. The variable domain in full, with the rest retrieved from reference TRBV5-1 and TRBJ1-6, is KAGVTQTPRYLIKTRGQQVTLSCSPISGHRSVSWYQQTPGQGLQFLFEYFSETQRNKGNFPGRFSGRQFSNSRSEMNVSTLELGDSALYLCASSLNSPGGFHSPLHFGNGTRLTVT.

The chain combines TRBV2 with TRBJ2-5, with D hard to call. The CDR3 spans 13 residues. CDR1 and CDR2 from the germline V gene are SNHLY and FYNNEI. Trimming took 6 bases from V and 5 from J, leaving 13 bases between them. For the CDR3, the DNA is TGTGCCAGCAGCCGCTTGGAGAGGGAGACCCAGTACTTC. Translated, it gives CASSRLERETQYF.

This chain connects TRBV29-1 to TRBJ1-1, with 9 bases aligning to TRBD1. The CDR3 totals 15 residues. Germline-derived CDR1 and CDR2 are SQVTM and ANQGSEA. Trimming took 3 bases from V and 3 from J; bases not matched to a gene: 8. The CDR3 region has the DNA TGCAGCGTTGAGAACCGGGACAGGGCAGACACTGAAGCTTTCTTT. It codes for CSVENRDRADTEAFF.

This chain uses TRBV7-8 with TRBJ2-7; D might be TRBD2 (6 bases). Germline V gene data show CDR1 as SGHVS and CDR2 as FQNEAQ. Trimming cost V 4 bases and J 2 bases, with 15 bases left between them. CDR3 size: 15 residues. The CDR3 loop reads CASSYREPTPYEQYF. The CDR3, as DNA: TGTGCCAGCAGCTACCGGGAGCCCACACCCTACGAGCAGTACTTC.

The J gene is TRBJ1-5, the V gene TRBV2; 7 nucleotides match TRBD1. This CDR3 contains 15 residues. Germline assignment: CDR1 SNHLY and CDR2 FYNNEI. The ends lost 4 bases at V and 2 bases at J; junction bases unmatched: 5. CDR3 in DNA: TGTGCCAGCAGTGTTGGACAGGCGGGCAATCAGCCCCAGCATTTT. This sequence encodes CASSVGQAGNQPQHF.

This chain connects TRBV28 to TRBJ1-2; a weak D match, TRBD1 (6 bases). Germline V gives CDR1 MDHEN, CDR2 SYDVKM. CDR3 length: 13 residues. Between the trimmed V and J ends, which lost 2 bases and 8 bases, there was a span of 12 bases. The DNA of the CDR3 is TGTGCCAGCAGTTTAGAGGGGACACTCGGCTACACCTTC. Residues: CASSLEGTLGYTF.

V gene TRBV15 combines with J gene TRBJ1-4; a possible D gene is TRBD1 (6 bases). Trimming shortened V by 1 base and J by 8 bases, and 8 bases separated the two germline ends. Germline V CDR1 and CDR2: LNHNV, YYDKDF (reference sequence). This CDR3 is 13 amino acids long. The CDR3 DNA reads as TGTGCCACCAGCAGAGGGGGGGGCGAAAAACTGTTTTTT. Translation: CATSRGGGEKLFF. Full variable domain (rest looked up from reference TRBV15 and TRBJ1-4): DAMVIQNPRYQVTQFGKPVTLSCSQTLNHNVMYWYQQKSSQAPKLLFHYYDKDFNNEADTPDNFQSRRPNTSFCFLDIRSPGLGDTAMYLCATSRGGGEKLFFGSGTQLSVL.

This chain links TRBV2 with TRBJ2-7, with 11 bases matching TRBD1. Germline V lookup: CDR1 SNHLY, CDR2 FYNNEI. The CDR3 has 13 residues. The junction had 1 base not matched to a gene; V was cut back by 7 bases and J by 2 bases. The CDR3 bases are TGTGCCAGCATGGGACAGGGGGCCTACGAGCAGTACTTC. It specifies CASMGQGAYEQYF.

The chain joins TRBV28 to TRBJ2-7, with 12 bases identical to TRBD1. This CDR3 contains 14 residues. Losses at the gene ends were 6 bases for V and 5 bases for J; bases not matched to a gene: 5. The germline V gene encodes CDR1 MDHEN and CDR2 SYDVKM. DNA of the CDR3: TGTGCCAGCAGCCCGGGACAGGGGGCTGACGAGCAGTACTTC. It specifies CASSPGQGADEQYF. Based on the CDR3 plus reference TRBV28 and TRBJ2-7, the full variable domain is DVKVTQSSRYLVKRTGEKVFLECVQDMDHENMFWYRQDPGLGLRLIYFSYDVKMKEKGDIPEGYSVSREKKERFSLILESASTNQTSMYLCASSPGQGADEQYFGPGTRLTVT.

V and J are TRBV3-1 (or the pseudogene TRBV3-2) and TRBJ2-6, with TRBD1 matching over 7 bases. The CDR3 contains 17 residues. The trim removed 1 base at V and 1 base at J, leaving 4 bases unmatched. CDR1 and CDR2 from the germline V gene are LGHDT and YNNKEL (reference sequence). The CDR3 region has the DNA TGTGCCAGCAGCCAAGGGACAGGCTATTCTGGGGCCAACGTCCTGACTTTC. It encodes CASSQGTGYSGANVLTF.

The CDR3 DNA sequence: TGTGCCAGCAGTTACTCGACAGGGAAGGCTTATAATTCACCCCTCCACTTT. This codes for CASSYSTGKAYNSPLHF. The rearrangement uses TRBV27 and TRBJ1-6; 7 bases fit TRBD1. Germline V gene data show CDR1 as MNHEY and CDR2 as SMNVEV (reference sequence). This CDR3 has 17 amino acids. Germline trimming cut 4 bases from V and 4 bases from J; bases unmatched to any gene: 10.

This clone appeared a single time. The chain links TRBV5-3 to TRBJ2-7, with D hard to call. TRBV5-3 belongs to the ORF category, with a function that is uncertain. The ends were cut back, 4 bases at V and 0 bases at J, with 11 bases in the middle. CDR3 length: 14 residues. CDR3 region: CARSLTQISYEQYF. The CDR3 DNA sequence: TGTGCCAGAAGCCTGACACAAATCTCCTACGAGCAGTACTTC.

This sequence joins TRBV27 and TRBJ1-1, with TRBD1 matching over 7 bases. The germline CDR1 and CDR2 sequences are MNHEY and SMNVEV (reference sequence). The CDR3 covers 15 residues. The V segment lost 2 bases and the J segment 8 bases; nucleotides outside the gene matches: 11. CDR3 sequence reads: CASSLTRIRGQEAFF. The CDR3 bases are TGTGCCAGCAGTTTAACTAGGATCCGGGGACAGGAAGCTTTCTTT.

The chain has TRBV30 and TRBJ2-2, with D perhaps TRBD1 (5 bases). Trimming took off 1 base at V and 3 bases at J, with 9 bases between the two ends. Germline V gene sequence: CDR1 GTSNPN, CDR2 SVGIG (reference sequence). CDR3 length: 14 residues. The CDR3 loop is CAWSAGQHTGELFF. The CDR3 DNA sequence: TGTGCCTGGAGTGCAGGGCAGCACACCGGGGAGCTGTTTTTT.